This T cell receptor beta chain was found in a study of blood T cells in healthy people across ages. Across the whole study: Template switching recovered approximately one barcoded beta molecule for every two T cells. Study-level findings and limits: The study could not conclusively compare naive and antigen-experienced cells, given its unsorted PBMCs.

In the case of this clonotype: Its antigen is currently unknown.

A J-beta primer mix and a sample-barcoded 5' primer were used in a second PCR of about 6 to 12 cycles. Researchers report that each sample yielded at least 2.5 million CDR3-containing paired-end reads. Using its own MiXCR run on the 5' RACE reads, TCRdb lists one record per CDR3 protein. The profile shows approximately 940,000 distinct CDR3 sequences, around 46% of them singletons. The CDR3 consists of 12 residues. CDR1 is SGHTA, CDR2 FQGNSA, per germline. Trimming took 4 bases from V and 10 from J, leaving 12 bases between them. The clonotype comes from a man aged 25 to 45 in good health. This chain connects TRBV7-2 to TRBJ2-3; tentative D call: TRBD1 (6 bases). Input material: blood. CDR3 region: CASSSNRAAQYF. As DNA, the CDR3 is TGTGCCAGCAGCTCTAACAGGGCTGCGCAGTATTTT.